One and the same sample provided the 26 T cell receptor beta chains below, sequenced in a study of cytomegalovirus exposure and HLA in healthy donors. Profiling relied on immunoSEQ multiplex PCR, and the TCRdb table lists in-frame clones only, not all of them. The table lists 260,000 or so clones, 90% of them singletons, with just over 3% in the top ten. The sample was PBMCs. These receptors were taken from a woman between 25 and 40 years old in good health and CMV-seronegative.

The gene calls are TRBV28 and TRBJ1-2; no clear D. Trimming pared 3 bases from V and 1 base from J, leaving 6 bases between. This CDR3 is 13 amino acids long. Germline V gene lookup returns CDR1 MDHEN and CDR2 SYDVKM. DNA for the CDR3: TGTGCCAGCAGTTTCCGCCTTAACTATGGCTACACCTTC. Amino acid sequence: CASSFRLNYGYTF.

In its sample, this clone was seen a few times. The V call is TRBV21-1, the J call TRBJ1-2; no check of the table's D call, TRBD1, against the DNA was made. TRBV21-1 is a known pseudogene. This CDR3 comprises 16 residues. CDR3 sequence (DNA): TGTGCCAGCAGCAAAAACTCGGGACAGGGCATGAAGGGCTACACCTTC. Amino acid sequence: CASSKNSGQGMKGYTF.

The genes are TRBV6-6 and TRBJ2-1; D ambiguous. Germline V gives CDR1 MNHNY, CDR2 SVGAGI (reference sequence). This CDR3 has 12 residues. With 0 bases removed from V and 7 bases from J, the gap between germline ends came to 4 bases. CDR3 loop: CASSYSRNEQFF. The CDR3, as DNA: TGTGCCAGCAGTTACTCCAGGAATGAGCAGTTCTTC.

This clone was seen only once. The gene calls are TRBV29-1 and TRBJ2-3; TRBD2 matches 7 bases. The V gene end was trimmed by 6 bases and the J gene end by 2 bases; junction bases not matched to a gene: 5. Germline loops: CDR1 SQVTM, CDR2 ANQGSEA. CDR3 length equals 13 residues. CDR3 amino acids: CSVAGVNTDTQYF. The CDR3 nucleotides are TGCAGCGTCGCGGGGGTAAACACAGATACGCAGTATTTT.

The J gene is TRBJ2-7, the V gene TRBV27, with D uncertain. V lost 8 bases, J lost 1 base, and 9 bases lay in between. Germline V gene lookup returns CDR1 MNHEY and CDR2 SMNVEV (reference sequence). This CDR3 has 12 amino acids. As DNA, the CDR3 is TGTGCCAGCGCTGGAACTTCCTACGAGCAGTACTTC. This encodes CASAGTSYEQYF.

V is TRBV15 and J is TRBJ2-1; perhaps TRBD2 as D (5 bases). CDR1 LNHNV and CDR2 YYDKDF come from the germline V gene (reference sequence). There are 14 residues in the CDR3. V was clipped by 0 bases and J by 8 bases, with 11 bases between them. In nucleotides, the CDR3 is TGTGCCACCAGCAGAGATCTAAATAGCGATGAGCAGTTCTTC. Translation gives CATSRDLNSDEQFF.

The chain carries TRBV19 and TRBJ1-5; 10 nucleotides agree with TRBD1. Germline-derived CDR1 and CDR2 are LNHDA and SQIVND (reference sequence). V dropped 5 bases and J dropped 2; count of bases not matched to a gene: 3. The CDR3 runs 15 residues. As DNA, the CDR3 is TGTGCCAGTAGTCCTGGGACAGGGGGCAATCAGCCCCAGCATTTT. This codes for CASSPGTGGNQPQHF.

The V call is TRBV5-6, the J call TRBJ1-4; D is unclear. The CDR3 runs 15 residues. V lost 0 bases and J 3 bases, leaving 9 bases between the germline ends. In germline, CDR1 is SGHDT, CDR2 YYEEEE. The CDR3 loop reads CASSLGQTSNEKLFF. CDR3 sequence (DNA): TGTGCCAGCAGCTTGGGGCAAACATCTAATGAAAAACTGTTTTTT.

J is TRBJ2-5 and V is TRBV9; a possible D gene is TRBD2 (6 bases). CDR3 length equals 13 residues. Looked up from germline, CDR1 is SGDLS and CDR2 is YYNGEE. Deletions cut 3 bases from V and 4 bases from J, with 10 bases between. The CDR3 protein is CASSARDSETQYF. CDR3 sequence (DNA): TGTGCCAGCAGCGCACGGGACTCAGAGACCCAGTACTTC. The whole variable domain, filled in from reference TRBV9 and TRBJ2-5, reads DSGVTQTPKHLITATGQRVTLRCSPRSGDLSVYWYQQSLDQGLQFLIQYYNGEERAKGNILERFSAQQFPDLHSELNLSSLELGDSALYFCASSARDSETQYFGPGTRLLVL.

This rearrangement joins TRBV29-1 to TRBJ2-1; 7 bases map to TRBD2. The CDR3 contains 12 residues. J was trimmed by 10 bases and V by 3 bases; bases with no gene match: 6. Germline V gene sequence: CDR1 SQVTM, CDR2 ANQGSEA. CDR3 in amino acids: CSVEPGREEQFF. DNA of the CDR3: TGCAGCGTTGAGCCAGGGAGGGAGGAGCAGTTCTTC.

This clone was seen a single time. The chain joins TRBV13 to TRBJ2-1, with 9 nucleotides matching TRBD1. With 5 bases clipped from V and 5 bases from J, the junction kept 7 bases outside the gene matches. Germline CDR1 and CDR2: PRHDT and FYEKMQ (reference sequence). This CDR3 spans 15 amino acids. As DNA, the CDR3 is TGTGCCAGCAGCCCCCAGGGACAGGGTCACAATGAGCAGTTCTTC. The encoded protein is CASSPQGQGHNEQFF.

The CDR3 region is CASSSGQGLDEQFF. CDR3 sequence (DNA): TGTGCCAGCAGTTCGGGACAGGGGCTCGATGAGCAGTTCTTC. V gene TRBV28 combines with J gene TRBJ2-1; TRBD1 agrees at 10 bases. The CDR3 has 14 residues. Germline CDR1 reads MDHEN; CDR2 reads SYDVKM. J was trimmed by 8 bases and V by 4 bases; bases with no gene match: 5. Filled out from reference TRBV28 and TRBJ2-1, the complete variable domain reads DVKVTQSSRYLVKRTGEKVFLECVQDMDHENMFWYRQDPGLGLRLIYFSYDVKMKEKGDIPEGYSVSREKKERFSLILESASTNQTSMYLCASSSGQGLDEQFFGPGTRLTVL.

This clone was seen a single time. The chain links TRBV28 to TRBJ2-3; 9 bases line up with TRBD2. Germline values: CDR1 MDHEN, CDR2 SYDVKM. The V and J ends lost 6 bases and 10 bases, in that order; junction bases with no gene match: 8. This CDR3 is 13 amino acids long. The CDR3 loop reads CASRPRTSVSQYF. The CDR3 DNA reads TGTGCCAGCAGACCCCGGACTAGCGTTTCGCAGTATTTT.

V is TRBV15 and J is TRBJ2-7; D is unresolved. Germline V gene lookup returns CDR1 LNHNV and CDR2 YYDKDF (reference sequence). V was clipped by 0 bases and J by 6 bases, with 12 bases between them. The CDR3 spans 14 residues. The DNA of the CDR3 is TGTGCCACCAGCAGAGATCGGGCCGTACCCGAGCAGTACTTC. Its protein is CATSRDRAVPEQYF.

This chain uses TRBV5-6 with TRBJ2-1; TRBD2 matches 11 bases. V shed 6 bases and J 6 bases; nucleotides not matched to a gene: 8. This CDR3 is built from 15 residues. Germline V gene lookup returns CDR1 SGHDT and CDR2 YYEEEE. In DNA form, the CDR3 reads TGTGCCAGCAACCCCGGGACTAGCGGACCCAATGAGCAGTTCTTC. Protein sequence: CASNPGTSGPNEQFF. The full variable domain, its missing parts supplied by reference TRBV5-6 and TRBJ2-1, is DAGVTQSPTHLIKTRGQQVTLRCSPKSGHDTVSWYQQALGQGPQFIFQYYEEEERQRGNFPDRFSGHQFPNYSSELNVNALLLGDSALYLCASNPGTSGPNEQFFGPGTRLTVL.

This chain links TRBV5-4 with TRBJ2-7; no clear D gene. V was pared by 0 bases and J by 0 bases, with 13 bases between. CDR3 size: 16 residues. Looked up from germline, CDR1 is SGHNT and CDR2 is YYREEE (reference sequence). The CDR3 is CASSLEASRASYEQYF. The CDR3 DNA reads TGTGCCAGCAGCTTGGAGGCCTCACGGGCCTCCTACGAGCAGTACTTC.

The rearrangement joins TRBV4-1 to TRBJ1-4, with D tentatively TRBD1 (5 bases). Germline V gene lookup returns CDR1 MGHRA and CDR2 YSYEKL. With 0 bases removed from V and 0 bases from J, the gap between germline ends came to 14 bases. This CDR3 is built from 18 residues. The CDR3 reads CASSQDPGRDATNEKLFF. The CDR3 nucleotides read TGCGCCAGCAGCCAAGATCCGGGACGGGATGCAACTAATGAAAAACTGTTTTTT.

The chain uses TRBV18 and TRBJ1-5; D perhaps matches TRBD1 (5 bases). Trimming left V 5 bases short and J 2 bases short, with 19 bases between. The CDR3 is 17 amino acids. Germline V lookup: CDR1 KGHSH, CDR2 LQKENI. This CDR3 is CASSMSGNREGNQPQHF. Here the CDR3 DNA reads TGTGCCAGCTCAATGTCAGGGAATCGGGAGGGCAATCAGCCCCAGCATTTT.

CDR3 residues: CSVAQDSYEQYF. CDR3 bases: TGCAGCGTTGCGCAGGACTCCTACGAGCAGTACTTC. V is TRBV29-1 and J is TRBJ2-7, with D unresolved. Per germline, CDR1 SQVTM and CDR2 ANQGSEA. The germline V and J ends were trimmed by 4 bases and 0 bases, with 7 bases remaining between them. The CDR3 has 12 residues.

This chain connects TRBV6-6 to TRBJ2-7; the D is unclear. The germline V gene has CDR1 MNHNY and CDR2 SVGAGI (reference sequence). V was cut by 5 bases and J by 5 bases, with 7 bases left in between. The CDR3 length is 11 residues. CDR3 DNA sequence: TGTGCCAGCAGTGATAGGAACGAGCAGTACTTC. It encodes CASSDRNEQYF.

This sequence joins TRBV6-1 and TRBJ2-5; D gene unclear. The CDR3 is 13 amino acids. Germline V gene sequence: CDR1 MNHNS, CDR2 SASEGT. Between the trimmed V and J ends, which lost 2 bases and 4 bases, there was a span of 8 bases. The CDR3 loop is CASSERVGETQYF. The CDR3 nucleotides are TGTGCCAGCAGTGAAAGGGTAGGAGAGACCCAGTACTTC.

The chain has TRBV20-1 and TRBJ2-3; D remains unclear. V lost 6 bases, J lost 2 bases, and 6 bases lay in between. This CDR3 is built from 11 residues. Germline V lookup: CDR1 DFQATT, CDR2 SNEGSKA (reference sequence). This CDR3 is CSARTTDTQYF. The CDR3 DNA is TGCAGTGCAAGGACCACAGATACGCAGTATTTT.

CDR3 amino acids: CARGTVGYEQYF. The DNA of the CDR3 is TGCGCCAGGGGGACAGTTGGCTACGAGCAGTACTTC. V is TRBV5-1 and J is TRBJ2-7; 7 bases line up with TRBD1. Germline trimming cut 8 bases from V and 3 bases from J; bases unmatched to any gene: 5. Germline CDR1 SGHRS, CDR2 YFSETQ. This CDR3 is 12 amino acids long. The full variable domain, rest sourced from reference TRBV5-1 and TRBJ2-7, is KAGVTQTPRYLIKTRGQQVTLSCSPISGHRSVSWYQQTPGQGLQFLFEYFSETQRNKGNFPGRFSGRQFSNSRSEMNVSTLELGDSALYLCARGTVGYEQYFGPGTRLTVT.

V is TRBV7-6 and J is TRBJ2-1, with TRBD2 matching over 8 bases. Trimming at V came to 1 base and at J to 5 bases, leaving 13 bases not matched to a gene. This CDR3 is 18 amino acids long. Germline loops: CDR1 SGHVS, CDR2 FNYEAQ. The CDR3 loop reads CASSLEYAGLAGHNEQFF. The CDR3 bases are TGTGCCAGCAGCTTAGAGTACGCGGGGCTAGCGGGCCACAATGAGCAGTTCTTC.

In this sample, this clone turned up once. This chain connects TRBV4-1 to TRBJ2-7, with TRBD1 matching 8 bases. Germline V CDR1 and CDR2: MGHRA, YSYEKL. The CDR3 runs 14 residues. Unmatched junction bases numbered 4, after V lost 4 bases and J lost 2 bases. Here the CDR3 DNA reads TGCGCCAGCAGCCTTGGACAGGGCACCTACGAGCAGTACTTC. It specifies CASSLGQGTYEQYF.

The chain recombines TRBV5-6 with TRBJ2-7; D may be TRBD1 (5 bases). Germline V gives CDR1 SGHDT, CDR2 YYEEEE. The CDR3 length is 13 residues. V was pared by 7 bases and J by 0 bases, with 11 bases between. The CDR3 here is CASGTGFSYEQYF. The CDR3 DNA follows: TGTGCCAGCGGCACAGGTTTCTCCTACGAGCAGTACTTC. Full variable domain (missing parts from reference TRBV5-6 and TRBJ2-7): DAGVTQSPTHLIKTRGQQVTLRCSPKSGHDTVSWYQQALGQGPQFIFQYYEEEERQRGNFPDRFSGHQFPNYSSELNVNALLLGDSALYLCASGTGFSYEQYFGPGTRLTVT.